This TCR beta chain was recorded in a study of a mutant IDH1 vaccine in newly diagnosed glioma. Overall study: Vaccination followed radiotherapy alone by 4-6 weeks, or accompanied temozolomide cycles. Patients had received radiotherapy, temozolomide, or both previously, most receiving both. V12 came at week 35, V13 at week 47.

Sample time point: week 35, safety follow-up. The study gave 300 ug of mutant IDH1 20-mer peptide per vaccine dose, with topical imiquimod. Patients received eight vaccinations in weeks 1, 3, 5, 7, 11, 15, 19, 23. Germline loops: CDR1 SGHAT, CDR2 FQNNGV. This CDR3 is built from 13 residues. The V end was cut by 5 bases, the J end by 6 bases, with 14 bases between. This clone has just a few counts. Its antigen is unidentified. Sequencing used immunoSEQ multiplex PCR; TCRdb keeps in-frame clones, though not all of them. Found here are some 70,000 clones, 84% of them singletons; the top ten hold about 12%.

The chain joins TRBV11-2 to TRBJ2-7, with D hard to call. This sequence originates from a man aged 18 to 30 with glioma. Sequences were derived from PBMCs, sampled from a glioma patient whose treatment included an IDH1 peptide vaccine. DNA for the CDR3: TGTGCCAGCAGCCCCCGCTCAGGTCTCGAGCAGTACTTC. Encoded protein: CASSPRSGLEQYF. The full variable domain, with the rest looked up from reference TRBV11-2 and TRBJ2-7, is EAGVAQSPRYKIIEKRQSVAFWCNPISGHATLYWYQQILGQGPKLLIQFQNNGVVDDSQLPKDRFSAERLKGVDSTLKIQPAKLEDSAVYLCASSPRSGLEQYFGPGTRLTVT.